These T cell receptor beta chains were read from a single sample in a study of cytomegalovirus exposure and HLA in healthy donors. Sequenced by immunoSEQ multiplex PCR; TCRdb stores in-frame clones only, minus some. The sample yields about 130,000 clones, 82% seen once. Sample: PBMCs. Receptors originate from a boy between 2 and 10 years old in good health and CMV-seronegative. Each CDR3 is given with its conserved first and last residue. D genes are given only for firm matches. Expanded clones get a size class; other rows say once, few or many, or leave the size out.

TRBJ1-1	TRBD1	.	TRBV19	CASSLSPGQGEVGAFF	TGTGCCAGTAGCCTTTCCCCGGGGCAGGGGGAGGTCGGAGCTTTCTTT
TRBJ1-6	.	.	TRBV7-9	CASSSSRGGEGNSPLHF	TGTGCCAGCAGCTCATCCCGTGGTGGGGAGGGGAATTCACCCCTCCACTTT
TRBJ2-3	.	once	TRBV6-6	CASSYSRRNTDTQYF	TGTGCCAGCAGTTACTCCCGCAGGAACACAGATACGCAGTATTTT
TRBJ1-1	.	.	TRBV30	CAWRGELTRNAEAFF	TGTGCCTGGAGAGGGGAACTGACTAGAAACGCTGAAGCTTTCTTT
TRBJ2-1	TRBD2	.	TRBV19	CASSEGLAGAYNEQFF	TGTGCCAGTAGTGAGGGACTAGCGGGGGCCTACAATGAGCAGTTCTTC
TRBJ2-2	TRBD2	.	TRBV4-1	CASSQLAGYPTGELFF	TGCGCCAGCAGCCAACTAGCGGGGTACCCCACCGGGGAGCTGTTTTTT
TRBJ2-3	.	once	TRBV5-6	CASSRWAPFRNTDTQYF	TGTGCCAGCAGCAGATGGGCCCCATTTAGGAACACAGATACGCAGTATTTT
TRBJ2-1	.	few	TRBV4-3	CASSQVEAAYNEQFF	TGCGCCAGCAGCCAAGTCGAGGCAGCTTACAATGAGCAGTTCTTC
TRBJ2-5	TRBD2	once	TRBV7-9	CASSFSPAGGLETQYF	TGTGCCAGCAGCTTCAGTCCAGCGGGGGGGCTAGAGACCCAGTACTTC
TRBJ1-4	TRBD1	.	TRBV25-1	CASRTGGGNEKLFF	TGTGCCAGCAGGACAGGGGGGGGAAATGAAAAACTGTTTTTT
TRBJ1-1	.	.	TRBV2	CASSWTVTTEAFF	TGTGCCAGCAGTTGGACAGTTACCACTGAAGCTTTCTTT
TRBJ1-2	.	.	TRBV19	CASSTNNYGYTF	TGTGCCAGTAGTACCAATAACTATGGCTACACCTTC
TRBJ1-1	.	many	TRBV6-4	CASSDSQNTEAFF	TGTGCCAGCAGTGACTCACAGAACACTGAAGCTTTCTTT
TRBJ2-7	.	many	TRBV4-1	CASSLTAGGGQGDEQYF	TGCGCCAGCAGCCTCACCGCCGGGGGGGGACAGGGTGACGAGCAGTACTTC
TRBJ2-3	.	.	TRBV10-3	CAISESGRGDTQYF	TGTGCCATCAGTGAGTCGGGGCGGGGAGATACGCAGTATTTT
TRBJ2-2	.	.	TRBV4-1	CASSLEGLGMNTGELFF	TGCGCCAGCAGCCTAGAAGGACTGGGAATGAACACCGGGGAGCTGTTTTTT
TRBJ1-4	.	.	TRBV5-4	CASTVDGGRTEKLFF	TGTGCCAGCACCGTAGATGGGGGGAGAACCGAAAAACTGTTTTTT